Below, one TCR beta chain is given with its context. The target of this receptor is not known. Nothing much larger sits one base from this clone, and base qualities are not available. At the DNA level, this CDR3 is encoded by other sequences in the same sample as well. A single peripheral blood draw of 90 to 150 mL on average was collected from each donor into heparinised tubes. A BD FACSAria II and a panel including CD45RO, CCR7, CD25, CD127, CD95 and CD27 were used to sort naive, central memory, regulatory and stem cell-like memory CD4+ T cells. A purity above 95% was achieved for all sorted populations. PBMCs were isolated immediately by Lymphoprep density gradient centrifugation and stained directly without culture. To minimize batch effects, samples were stained and sorted in pairs, one healthy donor with one patient per experiment. The sample originates from a study of beta chain features in type 1 diabetes (dated by TCRdb to 2017 to 2018). For the wider study: Patients and healthy donors did not differ in mean age, gender distribution, total cell number or subset yield. A total of approximately 99,000,000 sorted cells were examined across all samples, and RNA yield correlated strongly with the number of cells per subset. In the study, recently diagnosed type 1 diabetes patients and matched healthy donors were compared on the TCRB repertoires of their sorted circulating CD4+ T cell subsets. Regulatory and stem cell-like memory subsets were isolated from only 8 patients and 8 healthy donors, whereas naive and central memory subsets came from all 30 or so donors. On the study overall, not on this receptor specifically: Sequencing cDNA rather than genomic DNA could over-represent highly expressing activated cells, although activation and CD3 levels did not differ between groups. PCR may preferentially amplify shorter templates, but because patient and control samples were amplified and corrected together, any resulting skew would affect both groups equally. Patients with type 1 diabetes made fewer insertions and deleted more nucleotides at VDJ recombination sites, implying thymic rearrangement abnormalities. Naive, central memory and regulatory TCRB repertoires appeared to be more similar among patients than among healthy donors. In all four CD4+ subsets, TCRB CDR3 length was moderately but significantly shorter in type 1 diabetes patients. HLA sub-analyses involved small numbers of individuals, so any influence of HLA type on TCRB rearrangement remained unresolved.

All of the isolated RNA was reverse transcribed with the High Capacity cDNA Reverse Transcription Kit, so expressed TCRB transcripts were sequenced. Deep immunoSEQ sequencing was applied to naive, central memory and regulatory T cell samples, giving an average of approximately 4 million total reads per sample. Sorted cells were lysed in RLT buffer, and RNA was extracted using DNase-treated RNeasy Micro or Mini kits according to cell number. Each cell subset was processed on its own to prevent cross-contamination, while patient and healthy donor samples were processed together. The immunoSEQ multiplex PCR was used to amplify TCRB sequences from cDNA, generating 87-bp fragments that spanned the CDR3 region. The amplicons were sequenced using the Illumina HiSeq platform. As for how the authors treated the data: Synthetic template baselines were used to correct PCR bias computationally, reads within Hamming distance 2 were collapsed, and singletons that could not be merged were discarded. By aligning reads against IMGT, V, D and J genes, CDR3 length, and insertions or deletions at six rearrangement sites were assigned. Within each subset, clonotype counts were normalized to sorted cell number, after which true diversity and Gini coefficients were computed with the tcR R package. The overlap coefficient, calculated on TCRB nucleotide sequences, was used to quantify repertoire sharing. TCRdb holds this immuneACCESS table with in-frame rearrangements only. Some clones are missing; in checked studies, unresolved V genes explain under half, and the rest has no known cause. V and J calls and clone size are those listed in that table; D and trimming were worked out from the DNA. This sample is represented by around 340,000 clones; around 7.6% of them were singletons. Around 0.45% of the sample lies in the top ten.

At the junction V is shortened by 3 bases and J by 3 bases, with 9 bases in between. Reading from cysteine to phenylalanine, the CDR3 counts 12 amino acids. Only the CDR3 region is kept as DNA, spanning 36 bases read in frame from base 1. The germline V gene provides CDR1 SQVTM and CDR2 ANQGSEA. This receptor chain uses TRBV29-1 and TRBJ2-7; TRBD1 could be the D gene, as 5 bases match. The sample was central memory CD4+ T cells from blood. The receptor comes from a woman between 18 and 29 years old in good health. The nucleotide sequence reads as follows: TGCAGCGTTGACGGGCAGGGCTACGAGCAGTACTTC. This codes for CSVDGQGYEQYF.